This section outlines one T cell receptor (beta chain) sequence together with its context. Its antigen remains unknown. The data were taken from a study of cytomegalovirus exposure and HLA in healthy donors. The germline V gene has CDR1 SGDLS and CDR2 YYNGEE. V shed 2 bases and J shed 5 bases, with 16 bases lying between them. This CDR3 is 15 amino acids long. The study, taken as a whole, reports: The tendency of first-cohort TCR clusters to co-occur in the 120 or so validation repertoires was identified by a subsequent analysis. Confirmation was obtained in vitro that three CMV-associated chains are specific for CMV antigens. Cytomegalovirus association was listed for around 170 TCR beta chains. High sensitivity and specificity were reportedly achieved when the classifier diagnosed cytomegalovirus status.

This table comes from immunoSEQ multiplex PCR, and its TCRdb copy is limited to in-frame clones, with some not included. In the table there are 130,000 or so clones, about 91% of which are singletons. The specimen sequenced was PBMCs. This clonotype originated in a woman aged 18 to 35 in good health and CMV-seronegative. The V call is TRBV9, the J call TRBJ1-1; D is possibly TRBD1 (5 bases). CDR3 sequence: CASSVTRAGGTEAFF. CDR3 DNA: TGTGCCAGCAGCGTGACCAGGGCAGGCGGTACTGAAGCTTTCTTT.